The present T cell receptor (beta chain) was sequenced within a study of Ad26.COV2.S vaccination and SARS-CoV-2 variants. As for the study in general: Dosing was one shot or two shots 56 days apart.

Losses at the gene ends were 6 bases for V and 7 bases for J; bases not matched to a gene: 2. Germline CDR1 and CDR2: MNHEY and SVGAGI. This CDR3 is 11 amino acids long. Generated by immunoSEQ multiplex PCR, the TCRdb table keeps only in-frame clones and is missing some. The data show 350,000 to 500,000 clones, with more than 80% seen just once and roughly an eighth held by the top ten. Treatment here: roughly 18 received Ad26.COV2.S at low or high dose, single or two shots; five or six received placebo; per-sample allocation not given. Specimens were obtained on day 63 following the first vaccine or placebo injection. Donation was by an adult aged 18-55 years who was in Boston. Regarding this clone: Antigen specificity is unknown.

Notes on the study in general: Vaccine recipients had higher spike-specific TCR breadth than placebo recipients.

J is TRBJ1-1 and V is TRBV6-5, with 7 bases fitting TRBD1. The sequence came from a person between 18 and 60 years old who received the Ad26.COV2.S COVID-19 vaccine or a placebo. The sample in question was peripheral blood, obtained in a trial of Ad26.COV2.S vaccine versus placebo. Here the CDR3 DNA reads TGTGCCAGCAGCCCAGGGGGTGAAGCTTTCTTT. Protein: CASSPGGEAFF.